This TCR beta chain stems from a study of shared clonotypes between healthy human individuals. Notes on the study in general: Investigators collected only blood, and repertoires in tissues likely differ. Researchers found naive subsets generally carried larger estimated richness than memory subsets.

Sequencing was at deep level. Authors' methods: Filtering differed since immunoSEQ provided only junctions, with no quality scores. Profiling relied on immunoSEQ multiplex PCR, and the TCRdb table lists in-frame clones only, not all of them. The D gene and trimming were derived from the DNA, and the V and J assignments and clone size from that table. Of more than 900,000 clones in the sample, 70% to 80% were seen once. This clone was observed once. What it binds is not known. Germline lookup yields CDR1 MDHEN and CDR2 SYDVKM. V was pared by 6 bases and J by 0 bases, with 14 bases between. The CDR3 is 15 residues long.

Sequences were obtained from memory CD4+ T cells from PBMCs. Subset given: CD45RA-negative fraction. The source is a man younger than 35 in good health. Some clones in this sample may be carry-over from other donors' samples. The chain has TRBV28 and TRBJ2-5, with a weak D call TRBD1 (6 bases). This CDR3 is CASSVRGSHQETQYF. DNA for the CDR3: TGTGCCAGCAGCGTCAGGGGCAGCCACCAAGAGACCCAGTACTTC.